The 10 T cell receptor beta chains below all came from one sample that was sequenced in a study of CD8 T cells in Susac syndrome. RNA was extracted with the RNeasy kit, and a quantity of 0.5 to 1 ug was reverse transcribed using random hexamers. In TCRdb, the immunoSEQ multiplex PCR reads were re-called with MiXCR into one record per CDR3 protein. In the table there are 70,000 to 100,000 distinct CDR3 sequences, 95% to 96% of which are singletons. The sequenced sample was CD8+ T cells from PBMCs. These receptors originate from a human donor with Susac syndrome.

The chain joins TRBV14 to TRBJ2-3; D may be TRBD1 (5 bases). The germline CDR1 and CDR2 sequences are SGHDN and FVKESK. Trimming took 3 bases from V and 1 from J, leaving 8 bases between them. The CDR3 totals 14 residues. CDR3 amino acids: CASSHWGGTDTQYF. For the CDR3, the DNA is TGTGCCAGCAGCCATTGGGGCGGCACAGATACGCAGTATTTT.

The chain is built from TRBV29-1 and TRBJ1-2; D is unclear. This CDR3 contains 13 residues. V was pared by 0 bases and J by 6 bases, with 11 bases between. The V gene's germline CDR1 is SQVTM and CDR2 ANQGSEA. CDR3 nucleotides: TGCAGCGTTGAAGATCAAGACGGGAATGGCTACACCTTC. Its protein is CSVEDQDGNGYTF.

This chain uses TRBV19 with TRBJ2-1, with D possibly being TRBD2 (5 bases). The ends were cut back, 4 bases at V and 3 bases at J, with 7 bases in the middle. CDR1 is LNHDA, CDR2 SQIVND, per germline (reference sequence). The length of the CDR3 is 13 residues. CDR3 DNA: TGTGCCAGTAGTACCCGGGACTACAATGAGCAGTTCTTC. Translating it yields CASSTRDYNEQFF.

The chain is built from TRBV27 and TRBJ2-7, with unresolved D. The CDR3 contains 14 residues. The ends were cut back, 5 bases at V and 9 bases at J, with 20 bases in the middle. Germline V gene sequence: CDR1 MNHEY, CDR2 SMNVEV (reference sequence). CDR3: CASSPSPTSGGQYF. DNA for the CDR3: TGTGCCAGCAGTCCCTCCCCCACCTCGGGTGGGCAGTACTTC.

V and J are TRBV4-1 and TRBJ2-5; D gene ambiguous. The CDR3 is made up of 14 amino acids. Germline V gene data show CDR1 as MGHRA and CDR2 as YSYEKL. Trimming took 4 bases from V and 2 from J, leaving 11 bases between them. The CDR3 nucleotides are TGCGCCAGCAGCCCGTTTGTAGGTCAAGAGACCCAGTACTTC. Its protein is CASSPFVGQETQYF.

This clonotype was observed once. V is TRBV20-1 and J is TRBJ2-3; no definite D call. Germline V gene lookup returns CDR1 DFQATT and CDR2 SNEGSKA (reference sequence). The CDR3 is made up of 11 amino acids. V dropped 8 bases and J dropped 4 bases, with 10 bases sitting between them. The CDR3, as DNA: TGCAGTAGAGCCTGGGCAGATACGCAGTATTTT. Translation gives CSRAWADTQYF.

This clonotype has only one observation. This chain joins TRBV7-2 and TRBJ1-2; D is unclear. The CDR3 totals 15 residues. From germline, CDR1 is SGHTA and CDR2 FQGNSA. V lost 1 base, J lost 8 bases, and 17 bases lay in between. CDR3 DNA: TGTGCCAGCAGCTTAGGGCAAGGTTTTTCGGGGGGCTACACCTTC. Residues: CASSLGQGFSGGYTF. Supplemented by reference TRBV7-2 and TRBJ1-2, the full variable domain reads GAGVSQSPSNKVTEKGKDVELRCDPISGHTALYWYRQSLGQGLEFLIYFQGNSAPDKSGLPSDRFSAERTGGSVSTLTIQRTQQEDSAVYLCASSLGQGFSGGYTFGSGTRLTVV.

The rearrangement uses TRBV9 and TRBJ1-2, with a tentative D call TRBD1 (6 bases). Germline CDR1 and CDR2: SGDLS and YYNGEE. Trimming left V 3 bases short and J 0 bases short, with 12 bases between. The CDR3 has 15 residues. For the CDR3, the DNA is TGTGCCAGCAGCGCTGAGGGGGGGACTAACTATGGCTACACCTTC. This translates into CASSAEGGTNYGYTF.

J is TRBJ2-1 and V is TRBV7-9; D may be TRBD1 or TRBD2 (5 bases each). The CDR3 sequence is 13 residues long. The germline V and J ends were trimmed by 6 bases and 8 bases, with 14 bases remaining between them. The germline V gene encodes CDR1 SEHNR and CDR2 FQNEAQ (reference sequence). CDR3 in DNA: TGTGCCAGCAGGACAGACGAGGGAGATGAGCAGTTCTTC. Translation: CASRTDEGDEQFF.

The genes are TRBV4-3 and TRBJ2-1; TRBD2 might be the D (6 bases). This CDR3 comprises 16 residues. Trimming took 2 bases from V and 8 from J, leaving 19 bases between them. Per the germline V gene, CDR1 is LGHNA and CDR2 is YSLEER. The CDR3 protein is CASSQRSGAGTDEQFF. The CDR3 DNA is TGCGCCAGCAGCCAACGCTCGGGAGCAGGTACAGATGAGCAGTTCTTC.